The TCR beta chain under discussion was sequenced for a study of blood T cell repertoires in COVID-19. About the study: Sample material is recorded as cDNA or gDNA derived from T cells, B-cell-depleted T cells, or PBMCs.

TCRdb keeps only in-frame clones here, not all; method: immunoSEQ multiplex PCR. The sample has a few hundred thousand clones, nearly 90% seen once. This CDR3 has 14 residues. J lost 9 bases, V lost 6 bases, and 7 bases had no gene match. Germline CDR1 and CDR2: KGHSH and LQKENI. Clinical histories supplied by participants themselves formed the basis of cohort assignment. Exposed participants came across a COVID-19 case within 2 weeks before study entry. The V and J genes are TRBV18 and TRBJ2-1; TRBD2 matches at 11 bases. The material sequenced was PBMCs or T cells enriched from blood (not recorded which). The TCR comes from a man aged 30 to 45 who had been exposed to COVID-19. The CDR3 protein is CASSPPLAGVEQFF. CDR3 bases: TGTGCCAGCTCCCCCCCACTAGCGGGGGTTGAGCAGTTCTTC.